A selection of T cell receptor beta chains follows, all from one sample in a study of response to subunit inactivated influenza vaccine. MiXCR, run by TCRdb on the RT-PCR reads, gives a single entry per CDR3 protein. The data show around 540,000 distinct CDR3 sequences, with around 11% seen just once and about a tenth held by the top ten. The specimen comprised PBMCs from blood, sampled on the day of vaccination. These TCRs come from a man aged 45-60 years who received an inactivated influenza vaccine. The CDR3 runs from the conserved cysteine through the conserved F or W. A D gene is named only where the DNA matches it firmly. Size tells how often a clone was seen (once, few, many) or the class of an expanded clone, and some rows leave it out.

clone_size,j_call,v_call,d_call,cdr3_aa,cdr3_nt
-,TRBJ2-7,TRBV12-3/TRBV12-4,-,CASSVSPPYEQYF,TGTGCCAGCAGTGTAAGTCCGCCCTACGAGCAGTACTTC
few,TRBJ1-4,TRBV11-2,-,CASSLDRHRIEKLFF,TGTGCCAGCAGCTTAGATCGGCACAGGATTGAAAAACTGTTTTTT
-,TRBJ2-7,TRBV13,-,CASSTPQGHSYEQYF,TGTGCCAGCAGCACCCCGCAGGGGCACTCCTACGAGCAGTACTTC
-,TRBJ2-3,TRBV30,-,CAWSVFGRAIDTQYF,TGTGCCTGGAGTGTATTCGGCAGGGCAATAGATACGCAGTATTTT
many,TRBJ2-1,TRBV12-3/TRBV12-4,-,CASSSYPGLYNEQFF,TGTGCCAGCAGTTCTTATCCGGGACTTTACAATGAGCAGTTCTTC
few,TRBJ2-7,TRBV12-3/TRBV12-4,TRBD2,CASSGASGAYEQYF,TGTGCCAGCAGTGGGGCTAGCGGCGCCTACGAGCAGTACTTC
-,TRBJ1-1,TRBV18,-,CASSPNGDTEAFF,TGTGCCAGCTCACCCAATGGGGACACTGAAGCTTTCTTT
few,TRBJ1-1,TRBV5-5,-,CASSLWRGTEAFF,TGTGCCAGCAGCTTGTGGAGGGGCACTGAAGCTTTCTTT
many,TRBJ2-2,TRBV12-3/TRBV12-4,-,CASSLRSGFSYNTGELFF,TGTGCCAGCAGTTTACGGTCGGGGTTTTCATACAACACCGGGGAGCTGTTTTTT
many,TRBJ2-1,TRBV7-9,-,CASSLEGYEQFF,TGTGCCAGCAGCTTAGAGGGGTATGAGCAGTTCTTC
few,TRBJ1-1,TRBV27,TRBD1,CASSPYQGAGGNTEAFF,TGTGCCAGCAGTCCATACCAGGGGGCCGGCGGGAACACTGAAGCTTTCTTT
-,TRBJ1-1,TRBV11-2,TRBD1,CASSLSSIQGVENTEAFF,TGTGCCAGCAGCTTATCCTCGATCCAGGGGGTGGAGAACACTGAAGCTTTCTTT
-,TRBJ2-7,TRBV12-3/TRBV12-4,-,CASSGGGGSSYEQYF,TGTGCCAGCAGTGGAGGGGGGGGGAGCTCCTACGAGCAGTACTTC
few,TRBJ1-5,TRBV6-5,-,CASSWGTYSNQPQHF,TGTGCCAGCAGTTGGGGGACCTATAGCAATCAGCCCCAGCATTTT